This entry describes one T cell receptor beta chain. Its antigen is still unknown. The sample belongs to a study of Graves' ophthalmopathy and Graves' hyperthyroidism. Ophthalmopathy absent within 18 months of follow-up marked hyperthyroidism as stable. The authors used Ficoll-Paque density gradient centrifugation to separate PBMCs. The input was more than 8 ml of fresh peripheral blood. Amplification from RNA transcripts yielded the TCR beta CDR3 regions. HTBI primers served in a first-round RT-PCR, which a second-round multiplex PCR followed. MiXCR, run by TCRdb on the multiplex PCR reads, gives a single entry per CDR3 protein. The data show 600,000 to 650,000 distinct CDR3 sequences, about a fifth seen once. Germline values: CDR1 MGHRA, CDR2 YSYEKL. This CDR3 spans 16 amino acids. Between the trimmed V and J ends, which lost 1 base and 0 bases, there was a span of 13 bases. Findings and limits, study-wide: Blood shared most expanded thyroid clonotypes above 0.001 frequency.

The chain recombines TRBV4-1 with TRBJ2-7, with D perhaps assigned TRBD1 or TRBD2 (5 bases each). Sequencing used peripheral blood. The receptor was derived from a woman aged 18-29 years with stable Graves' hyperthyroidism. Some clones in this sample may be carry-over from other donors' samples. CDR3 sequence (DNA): TGCGCCAGCAGCCAAGGAGGGGCCCTATCCTCCTACGAGCAGTACTTC. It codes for CASSQGGALSSYEQYF.